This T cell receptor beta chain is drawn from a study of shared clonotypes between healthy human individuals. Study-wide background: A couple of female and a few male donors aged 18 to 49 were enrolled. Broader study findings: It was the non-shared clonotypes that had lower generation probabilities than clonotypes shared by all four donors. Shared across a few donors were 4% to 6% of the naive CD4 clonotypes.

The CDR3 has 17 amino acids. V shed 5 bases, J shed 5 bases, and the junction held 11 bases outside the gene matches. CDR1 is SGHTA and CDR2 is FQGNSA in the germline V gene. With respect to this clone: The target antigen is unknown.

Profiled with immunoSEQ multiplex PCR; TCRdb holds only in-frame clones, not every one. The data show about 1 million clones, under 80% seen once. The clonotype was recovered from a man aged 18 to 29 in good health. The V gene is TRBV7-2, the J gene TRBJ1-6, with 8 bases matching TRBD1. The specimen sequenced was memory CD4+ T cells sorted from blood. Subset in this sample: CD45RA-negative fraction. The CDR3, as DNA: TGTGCCAGCAGCCGTGACACAGGGGGAACAAATAATTCACCCCTCCACTTT. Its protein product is CASSRDTGGTNNSPLHF.